Listed below are T cell receptor beta chains from one sample, sequenced in a study of T cell responses to AZD1222 COVID-19 vaccine. Profiling relied on immunoSEQ multiplex PCR, and the TCRdb table lists in-frame clones only, not all of them. Among around 160,000 clones listed, 88% were seen once. The material sequenced was peripheral blood, taken on day 0 of AZD1222 vaccination. The origin of the receptors is an adult in good health. Each CDR3 is given with its conserved first and last residue. Fields, in order: CDR3 DNA, CDR3 protein, D gene, clone size, V gene, J gene. A D gene is named only where the DNA matches it firmly. Not all rows give a size; the values are once, few, many and, for expanded clones, a class.

cdr3_nt: TGTGCCAGTAGTATTTACGGGAGCACCTCTGGAAACACCATATATTTT
cdr3_aa: CASSIYGSTSGNTIYF
d_call: NA
clone_size: NA
v_call: TRBV19
j_call: TRBJ1-3

cdr3_nt: TGTGCCAGCAGCTTAGTGGGGCCTGAAGCTTTCTTT
cdr3_aa: CASSLVGPEAFF
d_call: NA
clone_size: NA
v_call: TRBV7-9
j_call: TRBJ1-1

cdr3_nt: TGTGCCAGCATGGCGGTAAACACTGAAGCTTTCTTT
cdr3_aa: CASMAVNTEAFF
d_call: NA
clone_size: NA
v_call: TRBV28
j_call: TRBJ1-1

cdr3_nt: TGTGCCAGCAGCGTGGATAGCGGGGGGGCTGGTAGGAACAATGAGCAGTTCTTC
cdr3_aa: CASSVDSGGAGRNNEQFF
d_call: TRBD2
clone_size: NA
v_call: TRBV9
j_call: TRBJ2-1

cdr3_nt: TGTGCCAGCAGCACCCACGTGCGAGGATTTTATAGCAATCAGCCCCAGCATTTT
cdr3_aa: CASSTHVRGFYSNQPQHF
d_call: NA
clone_size: once
v_call: TRBV9
j_call: TRBJ1-5

cdr3_nt: TGCGCCAGCAGCCGCACAGGGGAAAGGGGCACTGAAGCTTTCTTT
cdr3_aa: CASSRTGERGTEAFF
d_call: TRBD1
clone_size: NA
v_call: TRBV5-1
j_call: TRBJ1-1

cdr3_nt: TGTGCCAGCAGCCATCAGATAGCGGGGAGCCAAGAGACCCAGTACTTC
cdr3_aa: CASSHQIAGSQETQYF
d_call: TRBD2
clone_size: NA
v_call: TRBV4-2
j_call: TRBJ2-5

cdr3_nt: TGTGCCAGTAGTCCTCGGACTAGCGACACAGATACGCAGTATTTT
cdr3_aa: CASSPRTSDTDTQYF
d_call: TRBD2
clone_size: NA
v_call: TRBV19
j_call: TRBJ2-3

cdr3_nt: TGCAGTGCTAGTAAAGGGTTAGGGGAGCAGTTCTTC
cdr3_aa: CSASKGLGEQFF
d_call: NA
clone_size: NA
v_call: TRBV20-1
j_call: TRBJ2-1

cdr3_nt: TGTGCCAGCAGCCTACGACAAGAAGTTTACAATGAGCAGTTCTTC
cdr3_aa: CASSLRQEVYNEQFF
d_call: NA
clone_size: NA
v_call: TRBV3-1/TRBV3-2
j_call: TRBJ2-1

cdr3_nt: TGTGCCAGCAGTGTAGGGGTGTGGGGTGGGACCCAGTACTTC
cdr3_aa: CASSVGVWGGTQYF
d_call: NA
clone_size: NA
v_call: TRBV2
j_call: TRBJ2-5

cdr3_nt: TGTGCCAGCAGCCCTCTAGGACAGGAAGGCTACACCTTC
cdr3_aa: CASSPLGQEGYTF
d_call: TRBD1
clone_size: NA
v_call: TRBV12-3/TRBV12-4
j_call: TRBJ1-2

cdr3_nt: TGTGCCAGCAGCCAAGGAGTTGGGGGGCGAAGAACTGAAGCTTTCTTT
cdr3_aa: CASSQGVGGRRTEAFF
d_call: NA
clone_size: NA
v_call: TRBV4-2
j_call: TRBJ1-1

cdr3_nt: TGTGCCACCCCTAGGGGGTCAATCGTGGATACTGAAGCTTTCTTT
cdr3_aa: CATPRGSIVDTEAFF
d_call: NA
clone_size: NA
v_call: TRBV7-9
j_call: TRBJ1-1

cdr3_nt: TGTGCCAGCAGCGCCCCAGGGCTGACCGGCTATGGCTACACCTTC
cdr3_aa: CASSAPGLTGYGYTF
d_call: NA
clone_size: NA
v_call: TRBV5-6
j_call: TRBJ1-2

cdr3_nt: TGTGCCAGCAGTAGACAGGGACCCTACGAGCAGTACTTC
cdr3_aa: CASSRQGPYEQYF
d_call: TRBD1
clone_size: once
v_call: TRBV2
j_call: TRBJ2-7

cdr3_nt: TGTGCCAGCAGCTTAGTTGGGCCCTCGCGAAGGGTTCAGCCCCAGCATTTT
cdr3_aa: CASSLVGPSRRVQPQHF
d_call: NA
clone_size: NA
v_call: TRBV11-3
j_call: TRBJ1-5

cdr3_nt: TGTGCCAGCAGCCCACTGGGGGTAGCGGGGGGTGTCGGGGAGCTGTTTTTT
cdr3_aa: CASSPLGVAGGVGELFF
d_call: TRBD2
clone_size: NA
v_call: TRBV4-2
j_call: TRBJ2-2

cdr3_nt: TGCGCCAGCAGGCCTGGGACGGGAGATAGAAACACCATATATTTT
cdr3_aa: CASRPGTGDRNTIYF
d_call: NA
clone_size: NA
v_call: TRBV5-1
j_call: TRBJ1-3

cdr3_nt: TGTGCCAGCAGACGAATACCCTTGGCGAGGACAGGGGGAACGTCTAGTAGTGAAAAACTGTTTTTT
cdr3_aa: CASRRIPLARTGGTSSSEKLFF
d_call: TRBD1
clone_size: NA
v_call: TRBV7-8
j_call: TRBJ1-4

cdr3_nt: TGTGCCAGCAGCTTCAGGGTGGGAAACACTGAAGCTTTCTTT
cdr3_aa: CASSFRVGNTEAFF
d_call: NA
clone_size: NA
v_call: TRBV5-5
j_call: TRBJ1-1

cdr3_nt: TGTGCCAGCAGTTTAAGGGTGGGCGGCTACACCTTC
cdr3_aa: CASSLRVGGYTF
d_call: NA
clone_size: NA
v_call: TRBV12-3/TRBV12-4
j_call: TRBJ1-2

cdr3_nt: TGTGCCAGCAGTTACCAGGACCCGGCTAACTATGGCTACACCTTC
cdr3_aa: CASSYQDPANYGYTF
d_call: NA
clone_size: NA
v_call: TRBV6-5
j_call: TRBJ1-2

cdr3_nt: TGTGCCAGCATCGCTCAAGATATAGAAGCTCTATCCCGGGACTCGGGCTACGAGCAGTACTTC
cdr3_aa: CASIAQDIEALSRDSGYEQYF
d_call: NA
clone_size: NA
v_call: TRBV21-1
j_call: TRBJ2-7

cdr3_nt: TGTGCCAGCAGCCCCCGGCGGGAGGGCGCCTACACCTTC
cdr3_aa: CASSPRREGAYTF
d_call: NA
clone_size: NA
v_call: TRBV9
j_call: TRBJ1-2

cdr3_nt: TGTGCCAGCAGCTTGAGAGGGGCAGATACGCAGTATTTT
cdr3_aa: CASSLRGADTQYF
d_call: NA
clone_size: NA
v_call: TRBV5-6
j_call: TRBJ2-3

cdr3_nt: TGTGCCAGCAGTTTAAGGCAGCTTAACACTGAAGCTTTCTTT
cdr3_aa: CASSLRQLNTEAFF
d_call: NA
clone_size: NA
v_call: TRBV28
j_call: TRBJ1-1

cdr3_nt: TGTGCCAGCAGTTTTGGGGGGGCCAGGGAGCAGTTCTTC
cdr3_aa: CASSFGGAREQFF
d_call: NA
clone_size: NA
v_call: TRBV12-3/TRBV12-4
j_call: TRBJ2-1

cdr3_nt: TGTGCCAGCAGCCGGGCGGGGCTTGAAGCTTTCTTT
cdr3_aa: CASSRAGLEAFF
d_call: NA
clone_size: NA
v_call: TRBV3-1/TRBV3-2
j_call: TRBJ1-1

cdr3_nt: TGTGCCAGTAGTGCCCGAACAAACGGTAATTCACCCCTCCACTTT
cdr3_aa: CASSARTNGNSPLHF
d_call: NA
clone_size: NA
v_call: TRBV19
j_call: TRBJ1-6

cdr3_nt: TGTGCCAGTATGGAGCGGGTGGGGCTTGGAAACACCATATATTTT
cdr3_aa: CASMERVGLGNTIYF
d_call: NA
clone_size: NA
v_call: TRBV19
j_call: TRBJ1-3

cdr3_nt: TGTGCCAGCAGCTTAAGGGCTAGGAACTCACCCCTCCACTTT
cdr3_aa: CASSLRARNSPLHF
d_call: NA
clone_size: NA
v_call: TRBV7-3
j_call: TRBJ1-6

cdr3_nt: TGCAGCGTCGGGGGACTTCGCTCTAACTATGGCTACACCTTC
cdr3_aa: CSVGGLRSNYGYTF
d_call: NA
clone_size: NA
v_call: TRBV29-1
j_call: TRBJ1-2

cdr3_nt: TGTGCCAGCAAGGGGGCTCATCAGCCCCAGCATTTT
cdr3_aa: CASKGAHQPQHF
d_call: TRBD1
clone_size: NA
v_call: TRBV28
j_call: TRBJ1-5

cdr3_nt: TGTGCCAGCAGTTTGGGCCGTCCCGCCAACGAGCAGTACTTC
cdr3_aa: CASSLGRPANEQYF
d_call: NA
clone_size: NA
v_call: TRBV11-2
j_call: TRBJ2-7

cdr3_nt: TGTGCCAGCAGCCAAGTGAGGGGCTATGGCTACACCTTC
cdr3_aa: CASSQVRGYGYTF
d_call: NA
clone_size: NA
v_call: TRBV3-1/TRBV3-2
j_call: TRBJ1-2

cdr3_nt: TGTGCCAGCACCCTCGTTGGAGGGGTCACAGATACGCAGTATTTT
cdr3_aa: CASTLVGGVTDTQYF
d_call: NA
clone_size: NA
v_call: TRBV5-6
j_call: TRBJ2-3

cdr3_nt: TGTGCCAGCAGTCGACTAGCGGGTTACAATGAGCAGTTCTTC
cdr3_aa: CASSRLAGYNEQFF
d_call: TRBD2
clone_size: NA
v_call: TRBV6-2/TRBV6-3
j_call: TRBJ2-1

cdr3_nt: TGTGCCAGCGGAAGGGAAGTTACTGAAGCTTTCTTT
cdr3_aa: CASGREVTEAFF
d_call: NA
clone_size: once
v_call: TRBV11-1
j_call: TRBJ1-1

cdr3_nt: TGTGCCAGCTCACCACTTAAGGACACTGAAGCTTTCTTT
cdr3_aa: CASSPLKDTEAFF
d_call: NA
clone_size: few
v_call: TRBV18
j_call: TRBJ1-1

cdr3_nt: TGTGCCAGCAGCTTAATCGGAGGCCAAAAGTACTTC
cdr3_aa: CASSLIGGQKYF
d_call: NA
clone_size: once
v_call: TRBV7-3
j_call: TRBJ2-5